This T cell receptor (beta chain) was documented in a study of vaccination effects on CD4 cells after COVID-19. Study-level information: Culturing of a few million PBMC per well took place with approximately 10 IU/ml IL-2 and 9.5 to 10 ug/ml peptides.

Scientists isolated CD4+ T cells after an approximately 10-day culture period ended. PCR-confirmed SARS-CoV-2 infection occurred in the person between March and December 2020. About this clone: Antigen specificity is unknown.

Here immunoSEQ multiplex PCR was the method, and the copy in TCRdb shows in-frame clones only, minus some. The sample lists about 46,000 clones, roughly four fifths occurring once. The V and J ends lost 0 bases and 6 bases, in that order; junction bases with no gene match: 4. Looked up from germline, CDR1 is MGHRA and CDR2 is YSYEKL. The CDR3 length is 16 residues. The sequences come from CD4+ T cells from PBMCs cultured without peptide, collected before COVID-19 vaccination. This chain uses TRBV4-1 with TRBJ2-4, with 11 positions matching TRBD2. This clonotype was sampled from a human donor who had a prior SARS-CoV-2 infection. The CDR3 DNA is TGCGCCAGCAGCCAAGATATCCTAGCGGGAGGAAACATTCAGTACTTC. The encoded protein is CASSQDILAGGNIQYF.